This record covers a single T cell receptor beta chain. Assay used: immunoSEQ multiplex PCR; TCRdb lists only in-frame clones, some missing. The sample lists a few hundred thousand clones; roughly 85% were seen once. The entry originates in a study of blood T cell repertoires in COVID-19. Losses at the gene ends were 2 bases for V and 2 bases for J; bases not matched to a gene: 6. The germline CDR1 and CDR2 sequences are LNHNV and YYDKDF (reference sequence). CDR3 size: 17 residues. The source is a man younger than 30 with active or convalescent COVID-19. V usage is TRBV15 and J usage is TRBJ2-1, with 10 nucleotides matching TRBD1. Material for sequencing was peripheral blood. The CDR3 bases are TGTGCCACCAGCAGATACGGGGACAGGGGAGCCTACAATGAGCAGTTCTTC. Translated: CATSRYGDRGAYNEQFF.